This T cell receptor beta chain was documented in a study of blood T cells in healthy people across ages (dated by TCRdb to between 2015 and 2017). Background on the whole study: In model experiments, template switching captured about one uniquely barcoded TCR beta cDNA molecule for every two T cells. The study measured age-related changes in TCR beta repertoire diversity using deep sequencing normalized with unique cDNA molecular identifiers. The donors were divided into four age groups: young (average around 16 years), middle-aged (roughly 40), aged (approximately 62) and long-lived (about 79). To avoid experimental bias, donors of different ages were spread randomly across the sequencing lanes. Using the same blood draw, the study looked at two additional independent replicas of 1 million unique cDNA reads for two donors, one aged 18 to 30 and the other aged 80 or older. General conclusions and limits of the study: Since profiling was done on bulk unsorted PBMCs, naive and antigen-experienced compartments could not be conclusively compared. Total diversity estimates from one million sequenced T cells were considered lower bounds and underestimates. Because donor CMV infection status was unknown, age-related changes in expanded clonotypes were potentially confounded. Observed TCR beta diversity per million T cells fell roughly linearly with age, and a significant reduction was already apparent by age roughly 40. Compared with the aged group, more naive CD4+ T cells, fewer expanded clones and increased TCR diversity were shown by the long-lived group, suggesting age selection. A strong correlation was found between observed TCR beta diversity and the percentage of naive T cells measured by flow cytometry.

V drops 3 bases and J drops 3 bases, leaving 11 bases in between. Spanning cysteine to phenylalanine, the CDR3 consists of 14 amino acids. The CDR3 DNA has 42 bases and is translated from base 1. CDR1 KGHSH and CDR2 LQKENI were looked up in the germline V gene. A remark on this clonotype: What this receptor recognizes is not known. No base-level quality is on record; no much larger clone is a single base apart.

Donors were around 37 systemically healthy Caucasian individuals from Russia aged about 6 to 100 years. Each donor gave about 9.8 milliliters of peripheral blood, drawn into EDTA-treated Vacutainer tubes. Ficoll-Paque density-gradient centrifugation was used to isolate PBMCs, with at least 7 million per sample. Total RNA, at least 6 micrograms per sample, was extracted from PBMCs with Trizol reagent. Naive CD45RAhigh/CD27high T cell percentages were measured by flow cytometry on a PBMC aliquot from every donor. The protocol used for the library was 5' RACE. Instrument used: Illumina HiSeq 2500. A second roughly 6 to 12 cycle PCR used a sample-barcoded 5' primer and a J-beta primer mix. A template-switch 5' adaptor carrying 12 random nucleotides introduced a unique molecular identifier onto each TCR beta cDNA molecule. Each sample yielded at least 2.5 million CDR3-containing paired-end reads. First-strand cDNA synthesis was performed from all RNA using the Mint cDNA synthesis kit, with priming by a TRBC-specific oligonucleotide. Following uracil-DNA glycosylase treatment, a first 18-cycle PCR with universal primers M1SS and BC2_uni_R was performed on all cDNA. The study's processing was this. For normalization, 1 million high-quality reads, each with a distinct molecular identifier, were randomly selected from each sample. Reads with shared molecular identifiers were discarded instead of being binned into consensus sequences. MiTCR, set to a Q25 quality threshold and the strictest error-elimination algorithm, was used for CDR3 identification, clonotype clustering and error correction. Lower-bound total TCR beta diversity was estimated with a nonparametric unseen species model using Euler transformation. TCRdb cleaned the public reads at Q25 with fastp, built clones with MiXCR and kept in-frame beta chains. Identical CDR3 proteins give one entry, which carries the most common genes and DNA. What appears here as the V and J calls and clone size reflects TCRdb's work, not the paper's. This sample lists 550,000 to 600,000 distinct CDR3 sequences; around 48% were detected once. The ten largest clones take up approximately 25% of the sample.

Recombination connected TRBV18 to TRBJ1-2; the D region possibly corresponds to TRBD1 (6 bases align). Sample: blood. This clonotype was sampled from an older man in good health. The DNA sequence is TGTGCCAGCTCACCCGTGACAGGAGACTATGGCTACACCTTC. Protein translation: CASSPVTGDYGYTF.